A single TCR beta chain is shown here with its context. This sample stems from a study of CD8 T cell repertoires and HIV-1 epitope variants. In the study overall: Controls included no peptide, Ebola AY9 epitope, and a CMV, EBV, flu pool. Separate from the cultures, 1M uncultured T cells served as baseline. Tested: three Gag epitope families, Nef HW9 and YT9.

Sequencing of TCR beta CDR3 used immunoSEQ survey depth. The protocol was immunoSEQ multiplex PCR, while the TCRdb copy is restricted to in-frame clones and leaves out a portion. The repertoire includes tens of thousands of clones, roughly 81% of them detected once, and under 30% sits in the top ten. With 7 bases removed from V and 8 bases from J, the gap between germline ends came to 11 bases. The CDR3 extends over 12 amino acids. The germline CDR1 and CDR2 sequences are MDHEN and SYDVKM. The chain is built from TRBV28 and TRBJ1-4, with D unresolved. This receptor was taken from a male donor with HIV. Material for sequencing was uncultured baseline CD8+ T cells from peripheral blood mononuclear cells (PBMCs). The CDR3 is CASIGTREKLFF. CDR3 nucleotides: TGTGCCAGCATAGGTACGAGGGAAAAACTGTTTTTT.